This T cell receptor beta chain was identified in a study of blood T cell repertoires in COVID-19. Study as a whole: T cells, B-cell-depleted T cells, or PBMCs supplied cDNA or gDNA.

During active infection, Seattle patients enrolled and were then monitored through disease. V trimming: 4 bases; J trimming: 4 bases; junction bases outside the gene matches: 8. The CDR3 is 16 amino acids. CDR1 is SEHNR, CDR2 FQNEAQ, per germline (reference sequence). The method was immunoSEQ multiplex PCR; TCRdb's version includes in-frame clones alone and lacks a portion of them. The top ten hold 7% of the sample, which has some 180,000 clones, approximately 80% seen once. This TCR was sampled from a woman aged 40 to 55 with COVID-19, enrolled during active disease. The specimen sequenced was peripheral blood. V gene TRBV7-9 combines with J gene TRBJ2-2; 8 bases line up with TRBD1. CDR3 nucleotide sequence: TGTGCCAGCAGCTCCTTTGACAGGGGAGGCACCGGGGAGCTGTTTTTT. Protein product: CASSSFDRGGTGELFF.